This T cell receptor (beta chain) came from a study of cytomegalovirus exposure and HLA in healthy donors. The germline V gene encodes CDR1 MNHNS and CDR2 SASEGT. This CDR3 contains 13 residues. V was pared by 8 bases and J by 4 bases, with 12 bases between. Primers: 60 Vbeta forward and 13 Jbeta reverse. Only in-frame clones appear in the TCRdb table, and some are missing; sequencing was by immunoSEQ multiplex PCR. The sample holds 80,000 to 100,000 clones, around 73% seen once. This clone was recorded once. What was sequenced was PBMCs. The TCR was taken from a man between 40 and 49 years old in good health and CMV-seronegative. This chain connects TRBV6-1 to TRBJ1-3; no reliable D call. CDR3 sequence: CASGRLAGNTIYF. DNA of the CDR3: TGTGCCAGCGGGAGACTAGCGGGAAACACCATATATTTT.